This record covers a single T cell receptor (beta chain). Its target is not known. The record originates from a study of T-cell memory formation after mild COVID-19. Study context: There were largely donor-specific TCR clusters. Findings of the study overall: That cross-reactive memory joined was suggested by some responding clones appearing in pre-infection memory. Clones shrinking between day 15 and 85 showed a balanced CD4/CD8 split, and those that grew later tilted toward CD4+.

After 5'RACE with constant-segment primers, TCR alpha and TCR beta cDNA libraries carrying sample barcodes and UMIs were obtained. MiXCR, applied by TCRdb to the 5' RACE reads, yields one record per CDR3 protein. The sample shows 280,000 or so distinct CDR3 sequences, approximately 8% of them seen only once. V was clipped by 1 base and J by 5 bases; unmatched bases: 11. Germline lookup yields CDR1 SGHRS and CDR2 YFSETQ. The CDR3 is 16 residues long. The sample consisted of PBMCs or a T cell subset sorted from them (not recorded which). This rearrangement joins TRBV5-1 to TRBJ2-5; 7 bases are shared with TRBD1. The receptor was derived from a young man who had mild COVID-19 (a few samples of this study predate the infection). Cell type and time point are not known. The CDR3 sequence is CASSLQSGGSEETQYF. In DNA form, the CDR3 reads TGCGCCAGCAGCTTGCAGTCAGGGGGTAGTGAGGAGACCCAGTACTTC.